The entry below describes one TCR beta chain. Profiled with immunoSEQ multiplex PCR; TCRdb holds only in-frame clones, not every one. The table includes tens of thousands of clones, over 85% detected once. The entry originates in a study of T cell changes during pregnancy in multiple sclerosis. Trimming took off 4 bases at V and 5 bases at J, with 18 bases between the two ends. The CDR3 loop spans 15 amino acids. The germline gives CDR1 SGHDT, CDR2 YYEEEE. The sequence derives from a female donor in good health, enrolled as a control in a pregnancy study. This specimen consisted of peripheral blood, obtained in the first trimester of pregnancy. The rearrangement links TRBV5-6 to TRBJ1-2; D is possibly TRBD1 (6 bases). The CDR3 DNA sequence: TGTGCCAGCAGCCTAAGACAGGTATCACGTTATGGCTACACCTTC. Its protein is CASSLRQVSRYGYTF.